Presented here are 7 T cell receptor beta chains from one specimen sequenced in a study of neurological immune-mediated disorders. From the 5' RACE reads, TCRdb called clonotypes with MiXCR, one entry per CDR3 protein. The repertoire holds roughly 62,000 distinct CDR3 sequences, with more than 4% as singletons. Sample: PBMCs. These receptors were taken from a woman in her 50s with multiple sclerosis.

This clonotype was found many times. J is TRBJ1-1 and V is TRBV20-1; possibly TRBD1 for D (5 bases). Germline V gene data show CDR1 as DFQATT and CDR2 as SNEGSKA (reference sequence). The CDR3 runs 14 residues. V was trimmed by 4 bases and J by 2 bases, leaving 14 bases between them. CDR3 nucleotide sequence: TGCAGTGCTACACGACACGGGGGAAACACTGAAGCTTTCTTT. It is translated as CSATRHGGNTEAFF.

The sample holds many counts of this clonotype. The V call is TRBV28, the J call TRBJ1-1, with D possibly TRBD1 on 5 matching bases. The CDR3 extends over 14 amino acids. Per germline, CDR1 MDHEN and CDR2 SYDVKM. The V and J ends lost 5 bases and 1 base respectively, with 11 bases between them. The CDR3 sequence: CASSPLGGNTEAFF. The DNA of the CDR3 is TGTGCCAGCAGTCCCCTCGGGGGGAACACTGAAGCTTTCTTT.

This clonotype was observed many times. This chain links TRBV14 with TRBJ1-1; D is uncertain. The length of the CDR3 is 14 residues. V was pared by 1 base and J by 5 bases, with 11 bases between. Germline V gene data show CDR1 as SGHDN and CDR2 as FVKESK. The CDR3 protein is CASSQVTGRTEAFF. CDR3 coding DNA: TGTGCCAGCAGCCAAGTTACCGGGAGAACTGAAGCTTTCTTT.

This clonotype occurred many times. The rearrangement links TRBV5-6 to TRBJ2-7; 8 nucleotides match TRBD1. The CDR3 loop spans 15 amino acids. The V gene end was trimmed by 0 bases and the J gene end by 1 base; junction bases not matched to a gene: 3. The germline V gene has CDR1 SGHDT and CDR2 YYEEEE. The CDR3 sequence: CASSLGQGKSYEQYF. The DNA of the CDR3 is TGTGCCAGCAGCTTGGGACAGGGGAAATCCTACGAGCAGTACTTC.

The chain recombines TRBV7-2 with TRBJ1-2, with 7 bases lining up with TRBD1. The V segment lost 3 bases and the J segment 4 bases; nucleotides outside the gene matches: 8. This CDR3 is 15 amino acids long. The V gene's germline CDR1 is SGHTA and CDR2 FQGNSA. The CDR3: CASSFTRQGLYGYTF. In nucleotides, the CDR3 is TGTGCCAGCAGCTTTACCAGACAGGGCCTCTATGGCTACACCTTC.

This clonotype was detected ten times or more. V is TRBV20-1 and J is TRBJ1-6; D not certain. Trimming removed 0 bases from V and 3 bases from J, with 9 bases in between. The CDR3 covers 15 residues. From germline, CDR1 is DFQATT and CDR2 SNEGSKA (reference sequence). CDR3 DNA sequence: TGCAGTGCTAGAGATTTGGGTGACTATAATTCACCCCTCCACTTT. Protein sequence: CSARDLGDYNSPLHF.

This clonotype was detected ten times or more. The chain recombines TRBV15 with TRBJ1-2; D perhaps matches TRBD1 (5 bases). Trimming took 1 base from V and 8 from J, leaving 17 bases between them. CDR3 size: 15 residues. CDR1 is LNHNV, CDR2 YYDKDF, per germline (reference sequence). The CDR3 loop reads CATSRAGTPIRGYTF. DNA of the CDR3: TGTGCCACCAGCAGAGCCGGGACTCCAATCAGGGGCTACACCTTC. Full variable domain (outside the CDR3, taken from reference TRBV15 and TRBJ1-2): DAMVIQNPRYQVTQFGKPVTLSCSQTLNHNVMYWYQQKSSQAPKLLFHYYDKDFNNEADTPDNFQSRRPNTSFCFLDIRSPGLGDTAMYLCATSRAGTPIRGYTFGSGTRLTVV.